This note documents a single TCR beta chain sequence. CDR1 and CDR2 (germline): MGHRA, YSYEKL. V was trimmed by 3 bases and J by 3 bases, leaving 9 bases between them. The CDR3 runs 13 residues. This specimen comes from a study of prognosis after radiotherapy for stage I lung cancer. It was by two-round multiplex PCR that TCR beta CDR3 was amplified from genomic DNA. Primers targeting each individual TRBV and TRBJ gene were applied in first-round PCR. MiXCR, run by TCRdb on the multiplex PCR reads, gives a single entry per CDR3 protein. The sample has about 35,000 distinct CDR3 sequences; less than 40% are singletons.

The receptor was derived from a donor over 45 with non-small cell lung cancer. The sequences come from PBMCs, collected before or after stereotactic body radiation therapy (not recorded which). The rearrangement links TRBV4-1 to TRBJ2-7; no clear D gene. CDR3 loop: CASSQELGYEQYF. The CDR3 DNA sequence: TGCGCCAGCAGCCAGGAATTGGGCTACGAGCAGTACTTC.